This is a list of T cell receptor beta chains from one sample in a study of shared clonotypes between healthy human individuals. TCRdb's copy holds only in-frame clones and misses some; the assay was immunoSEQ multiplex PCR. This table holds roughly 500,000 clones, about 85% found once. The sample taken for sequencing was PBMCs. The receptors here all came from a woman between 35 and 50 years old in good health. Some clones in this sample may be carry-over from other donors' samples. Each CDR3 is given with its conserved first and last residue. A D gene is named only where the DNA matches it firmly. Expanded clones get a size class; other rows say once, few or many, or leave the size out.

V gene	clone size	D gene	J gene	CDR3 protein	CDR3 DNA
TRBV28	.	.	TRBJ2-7	CASSLWGLALGTYEQYF	TGTGCCAGCAGTTTATGGGGACTTGCCTTGGGTACCTACGAGCAGTACTTC
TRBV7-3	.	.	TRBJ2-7	CASSLGPTSYEQYF	TGTGCCAGCAGCTTAGGCCCCACTAGCTACGAGCAGTACTTC
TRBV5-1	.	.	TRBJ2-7	CASSFGDTAYEQYF	TGCGCCAGCAGCTTCGGGGACACGGCCTACGAGCAGTACTTC
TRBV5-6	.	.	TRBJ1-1	CASSLVGQGVTEAFF	TGTGCCAGCAGCTTGGTAGGCCAGGGTGTCACTGAAGCTTTCTTT
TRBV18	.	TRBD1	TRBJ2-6	CASSLDRAGANVLTF	TGTGCCAGCTCACTCGACAGGGCTGGGGCCAACGTCCTGACTTTC
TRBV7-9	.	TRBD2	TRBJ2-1	CASPGLAGSEQFF	TGTGCCAGCCCCGGACTAGCGGGAAGTGAGCAGTTCTTC
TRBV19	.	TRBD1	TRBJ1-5	CASSMRTGASQPQHF	TGTGCCAGTAGTATGAGGACAGGTGCGTCTCAGCCCCAGCATTTT
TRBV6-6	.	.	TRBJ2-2	CASRGDPQSGELFF	TGTGCCAGCAGGGGGGACCCGCAATCCGGGGAGCTGTTTTTT
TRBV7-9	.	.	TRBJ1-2	CASSLVLGSAYTNYGYTF	TGTGCCAGCAGCTTAGTGTTGGGGTCAGCATACACAAACTATGGCTACACCTTC
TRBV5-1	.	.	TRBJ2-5	CASSLVEGALEETQYF	TGCGCCAGCAGCTTGGTGGAGGGGGCGCTGGAAGAGACCCAGTACTTC
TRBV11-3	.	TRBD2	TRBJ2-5	CASSRGTSGQETQYF	TGTGCCAGCAGCCGTGGGACTAGCGGCCAAGAGACCCAGTACTTC
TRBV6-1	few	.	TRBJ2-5	CASSRNEVETQYF	TGTGCCAGCAGCCGGAATGAGGTAGAGACCCAGTACTTC
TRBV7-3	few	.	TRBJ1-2	CASSLAASNYGYTF	TGTGCCAGCAGCTTAGCAGCCTCTAACTATGGCTACACCTTC
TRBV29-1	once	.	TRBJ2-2	CSVVSGGAGELFF	TGCAGCGTTGTAAGTGGTGGGGCCGGGGAGCTGTTTTTT
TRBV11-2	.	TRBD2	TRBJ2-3	CASSFRLAGGIITDTQYF	TGTGCCAGCAGCTTCCGACTAGCGGGAGGAATAATCACAGATACGCAGTATTTT
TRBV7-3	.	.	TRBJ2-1	CASSQIRQGYNEQFF	TGTGCCAGCAGCCAAATTCGTCAGGGGTACAATGAGCAGTTCTTC
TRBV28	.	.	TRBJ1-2	CASSLAGQIGYTF	TGTGCCAGCAGTTTAGCTGGACAAATCGGCTACACCTTC
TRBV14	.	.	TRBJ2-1	CASSQDHYNEQFF	TGTGCCAGCAGCCAAGACCATTACAATGAGCAGTTCTTC
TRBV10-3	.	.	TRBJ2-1	CAISERGPRDSSNEQFF	TGTGCCATCAGTGAGAGGGGACCGCGGGACTCCTCCAATGAGCAGTTCTTC
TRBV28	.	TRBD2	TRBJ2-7	CASSLLGLAGVSYEQYF	TGTGCCAGCAGTCTCCTGGGACTAGCGGGAGTTAGCTACGAGCAGTACTTC
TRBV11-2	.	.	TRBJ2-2	CASSLKMGVGNTGELFF	TGTGCCAGCAGCCTGAAGATGGGGGTCGGGAACACCGGGGAGCTGTTTTTT
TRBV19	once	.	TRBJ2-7	CASSPTGTATGTRSYEQYF	TGTGCCAGTAGTCCAACCGGGACAGCCACCGGGACTAGATCTTACGAGCAGTACTTC
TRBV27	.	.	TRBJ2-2	CASSQRTLNTGELFF	TGTGCCAGCAGTCAGAGGACCCTGAACACCGGGGAGCTGTTTTTT
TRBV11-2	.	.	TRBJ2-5	CASSLDALAQYF	TGTGCCAGCAGCTTGGATGCCCTGGCCCAGTACTTC
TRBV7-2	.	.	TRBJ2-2	CASSLLDRATATGELFF	TGTGCCAGCAGCTTACTGGACCGGGCGACGGCCACCGGGGAGCTGTTTTTT
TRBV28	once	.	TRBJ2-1	CASSFPISLDNEQFF	TGTGCCAGCAGTTTCCCGATATCCCTGGACAATGAGCAGTTCTTC
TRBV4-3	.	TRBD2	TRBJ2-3	CASSQDAGGVTDTQYF	TGCGCCAGCAGCCAAGATGCGGGAGGGGTTACAGATACGCAGTATTTT
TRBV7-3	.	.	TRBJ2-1	CASSLNGVGEQFF	TGTGCCAGCAGCTTAAACGGGGTTGGTGAGCAGTTCTTC
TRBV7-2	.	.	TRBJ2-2	CASSLAGIGELFF	TGTGCCAGCAGCTTAGCCGGGATCGGGGAGCTGTTTTTT
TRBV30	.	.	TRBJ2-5	CAWSVGGGGEETQYF	TGTGCCTGGAGTGTAGGTGGGGGCGGCGAAGAGACCCAGTACTTC
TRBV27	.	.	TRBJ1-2	CASSQTVGSSGYTF	TGTGCCAGCAGCCAAACAGTGGGGTCATCTGGCTACACCTTC
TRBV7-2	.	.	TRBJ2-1	CASSPQFNEQFF	TGTGCCAGCAGCCCTCAATTCAATGAGCAGTTCTTC
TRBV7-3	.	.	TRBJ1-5	CASSLSSLRQPQHF	TGTGCCAGCAGCTTAAGTTCTTTACGTCAGCCCCAGCATTTT
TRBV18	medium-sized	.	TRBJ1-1	CASSPSGGPEGPNTEAFF	TGTGCCAGCTCACCCTCCGGGGGGCCCGAGGGACCGAACACTGAAGCTTTCTTT
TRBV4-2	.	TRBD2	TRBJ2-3	CASSQGGTSGSPDTQYF	TGTGCCAGCAGCCAAGGGGGGACTAGCGGGAGCCCAGATACGCAGTATTTT
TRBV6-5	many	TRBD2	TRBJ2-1	CASSYSAGGSPNEQFF	TGTGCCAGCAGTTACTCGGCGGGAGGGAGTCCCAATGAGCAGTTCTTC
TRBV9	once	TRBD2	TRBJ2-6	CASGGPGGANVLTF	TGTGCATCGGGGGGGCCCGGTGGGGCCAACGTCCTGACTTTC
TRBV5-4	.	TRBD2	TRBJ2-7	CASSPPPTSGSNNEQYF	TGTGCCAGCAGCCCCCCCCCGACTAGCGGGAGTAACAACGAGCAGTACTTC
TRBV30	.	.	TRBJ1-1	CAWRRNMNTEAFF	TGTGCCTGGAGGCGGAACATGAACACTGAAGCTTTCTTT
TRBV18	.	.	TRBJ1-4	CASSPSGVSETDNEKLFF	TGTGCCAGCTCACCCTCGGGCGTTTCGGAGACGGATAATGAAAAACTGTTTTTT
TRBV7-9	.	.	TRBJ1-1	CASAYPNTEAFF	TGTGCCAGCGCCTACCCTAACACTGAAGCTTTCTTT
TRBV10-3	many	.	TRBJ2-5	CAISAQGGEQYF	TGTGCCATCAGTGCCCAGGGCGGGGAGCAGTACTTC